This TCR beta chain was recovered during a study of T cells in Graves' hyperthyroidism and ophthalmopathy. Overall study results and limits: A model of 13 V-J pairs discriminated ophthalmopathy from stable hyperthyroidism.

There are a few counts of this clonotype. Its antigen is not identified. No ophthalmopathy progression within 18 months constituted stable Graves' hyperthyroidism. Patients were excluded because of uncontrolled infection, other autoimmune disease, pregnancy or lactation. Used for diagnoses were clinical symptoms, serum thyroxine and TRAb, thyroid ultrasound and orbital computed tomography. The source material, RNA transcripts, was used to amplify TCR beta CDR3 regions. First-round RT-PCR targeting the TCR CDR3 was performed with the HTBI primer set. MiXCR, applied by TCRdb to the multiplex PCR reads, yields one record per CDR3 protein. The sample shows roughly 400,000 distinct CDR3 sequences, approximately 25% of them seen only once. The trim removed 6 bases at V and 5 bases at J, leaving 7 bases unmatched. The CDR3 is made up of 14 amino acids. Germline assignment: CDR1 ENHRY and CDR2 SYGVKD.

The chain carries TRBV10-3 and TRBJ2-5; 9 bases match TRBD1. The TCR comes from a man aged 50 or older with Graves' hyperthyroidism. Sequenced material: blood. The DNA for the CDR3 is TGTGCCATCAGAAGCGGGACAGGGATGGAGACCCAGTACTTC. Protein product: CAIRSGTGMETQYF.